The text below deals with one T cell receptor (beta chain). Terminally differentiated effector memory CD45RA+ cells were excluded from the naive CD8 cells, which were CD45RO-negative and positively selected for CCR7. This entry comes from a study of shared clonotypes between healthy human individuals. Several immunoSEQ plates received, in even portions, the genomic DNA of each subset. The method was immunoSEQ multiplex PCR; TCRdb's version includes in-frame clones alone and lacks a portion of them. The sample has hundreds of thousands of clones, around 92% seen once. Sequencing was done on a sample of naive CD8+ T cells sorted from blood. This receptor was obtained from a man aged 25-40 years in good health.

In nucleotides, the CDR3 is TGTGCCAGCAGTGAACGGCTCATAACATATAAGGGAAATCAGCCCCAGCATTTT. Its protein product is CASSERLITYKGNQPQHF. V gene TRBV6-1 combines with J gene TRBJ1-5; unclear D gene. Germline-derived CDR1 and CDR2 are MNHNS and SASEGT. The CDR3 length is 18 residues. The V end lost 2 bases, the J end lost 4 bases, and 21 bases lay between the germline ends.